The 19 T cell receptor beta chains presented below share a single source sample, sequenced in a study of T-cell reconstitution after alpha-beta-depleted transplantation in children. The authors prepared the TCRbeta library with unique molecular identifiers. TCRdb called the PCR reads again in MiXCR, with one record for every CDR3 protein. Here the sample spans fewer than 35,000 distinct CDR3 sequences, roughly a sixth being singletons. Sequences were derived from PBMCs, mostly from graft donor cells, sampled 60 days after TCRalphabeta/CD19-depleted stem cell transplant. The receptors were sampled from a male patient between 2 and 15 years old who had a stem cell transplant for acute lymphoblastic leukemia, so the T cells may come from the graft donor.

This rearrangement joins TRBV6-2 or TRBV6-3 to TRBJ2-5; TRBD2 might be the D (6 bases). V gave up 2 bases and J gave up 1 base, with 14 bases separating them. The length of the CDR3 is 16 residues. Germline values: CDR1 MNHEY, CDR2 SVGEGT. In DNA form, the CDR3 reads TGTGCCAGCAGTTACGTCGGGAGCCGGGCCCAAGAGACCCAGTACTTC. Residues: CASSYVGSRAQETQYF.

This clonotype was counted a few times. This chain connects TRBV20-1 to TRBJ2-7; 14 nucleotides line up with TRBD2. Germline V gene data show CDR1 as DFQATT and CDR2 as SNEGSKA (reference sequence). The CDR3 consists of 15 residues. V lost 1 base and J lost 2; bases outside the gene matches: 1. CDR3 residues: CSARGLAGGPYEQYF. DNA for the CDR3: TGCAGTGCTAGAGGACTAGCGGGGGGGCCCTACGAGCAGTACTTC.

V is TRBV10-3 and J is TRBJ2-3, with a tentative D call TRBD1 (5 bases). The V end was cut by 6 bases, the J end by 6 bases, with 19 bases between. The CDR3 consists of 15 residues. Germline CDR1 is ENHRY and CDR2 is SYGVKD. The DNA for the CDR3 is TGTGCCATCAGGAATAGGGGTTTCGATCGGGATACGCAGTATTTT. The encoded protein is CAIRNRGFDRDTQYF.

The sample holds many counts of this clonotype. The rearrangement links TRBV7-4 to TRBJ1-5, with 7 nucleotides matching TRBD1. J lost 3 bases, V lost 1 base, and 6 bases had no gene match. The CDR3 contains 16 residues. CDR1 SGHVT and CDR2 SQSDAQ come from the germline V gene. DNA for the CDR3: TGTGCCAGCAGCTTAGAGTCCAGGGGGATCAATCAGCCCCAGCATTTT. As protein: CASSLESRGINQPQHF.

In this sample, this clonotype turned up many times. This sequence joins TRBV4-2 and TRBJ1-6; 9 positions match TRBD1. Germline V lookup: CDR1 LGHNA, CDR2 YNFKEQ. The CDR3 is 17 residues long. With 2 bases clipped from V and 5 bases from J, the junction kept 7 bases outside the gene matches. CDR3 sequence (DNA): TGTGCCAGCAGCCAAATGACAGGGGGAGGGCATAATTCACCCCTCCACTTT. Encoded protein: CASSQMTGGGHNSPLHF.

This clonotype was detected many times. The chain employs TRBV7-9 and TRBJ1-1; the D gene is possibly TRBD1 (6 bases). Germline V gene data show CDR1 as SEHNR and CDR2 as FQNEAQ (reference sequence). V dropped 5 bases and J dropped 2 bases, with 12 bases sitting between them. The CDR3 loop spans 14 amino acids. CDR3 sequence (DNA): TGTGCCAGCAGCGTATACAGGGAAAACACTGAAGCTTTCTTT. Translating it yields CASSVYRENTEAFF.

This clonotype was seen just once. A much larger clone differs from this one at a single base, so this may be a read error. The rearrangement joins TRBV4-3 to TRBJ2-1; 9 nucleotides line up with TRBD2. The V and J ends lost 8 bases and 6 bases, in that order; junction bases with no gene match: 11. The germline V gene has CDR1 LGHNA and CDR2 YSLEER. The CDR3 sequence is 15 residues long. The CDR3 protein is CASGRRREGLNEQFF. CDR3 coding DNA: TGCGCCAGCGGTAGGAGGCGGGAGGGCCTCAATGAGCAGTTCTTC.

The chain couples TRBV20-1 to TRBJ2-5; D remains unclear. The V end lost 8 bases, the J end lost 5 bases, and 15 bases lay between the germline ends. The CDR3 consists of 12 residues. The germline V gene has CDR1 DFQATT and CDR2 SNEGSKA (reference sequence). CDR3 nucleotides: TGCAGTCCAGGCCCACCAAGGGAGACCCAGTACTTC. It codes for CSPGPPRETQYF.

This sequence joins TRBV7-9 and TRBJ1-1; D is unresolved. Trimming left V 7 bases short and J 8 bases short, with 17 bases between. CDR1 SEHNR and CDR2 FQNEAQ come from the germline V gene (reference sequence). This CDR3 has 13 amino acids. DNA for the CDR3: TGTGCCAGCACCCGAAGCCTAGATCTAGAAGCTTTCTTT. This codes for CASTRSLDLEAFF. The entire variable domain, with the rest obtained from reference TRBV7-9 and TRBJ1-1, is as follows: DTGVSQNPRHKITKRGQNVTFRCDPISEHNRLYWYRQTLGQGPEFLTYFQNEAQLEKSRLLSDRFSAERPKGSFSTLEIQRTEQGDSAMYLCASTRSLDLEAFFGQGTRLTVV.

This clonotype was seen at least ten times. The chain has TRBV7-2 and TRBJ2-1, with 10 nucleotides matching TRBD2. Germline values: CDR1 SGHTA, CDR2 FQGNSA. J gave up 7 bases and V 5 bases, and 14 bases lay outside the gene matches. This CDR3 is 17 amino acids long. CDR3 protein: CASSLPIFSGRFNEQFF. CDR3 DNA: TGTGCCAGCAGCCTTCCGATCTTTAGCGGGAGGTTTAATGAGCAGTTCTTC.

This clonotype was seen at least ten times. V usage is TRBV7-2 and J usage is TRBJ2-3, with D possibly TRBD1 on 7 matching bases. Trimming took 0 bases from V and 6 from J, leaving 13 bases between them. Germline V lookup: CDR1 SGHTA, CDR2 FQGNSA. This CDR3 spans 15 amino acids. The CDR3 sequence is CASSLAMTGRDTQYF. The CDR3 DNA sequence: TGTGCCAGCAGCTTAGCGATGACAGGGAGGGATACGCAGTATTTT.

This clonotype was seen a handful of times. The chain carries TRBV6-1 and TRBJ1-2; D unresolved. The germline gives CDR1 MNHNS, CDR2 SASEGT. This CDR3 is 11 amino acids long. Trimming pared 6 bases from V and 8 bases from J, leaving 10 bases between. The CDR3 loop is CASREVMGYTF. In DNA form, the CDR3 reads TGTGCCAGCAGGGAGGTAATGGGCTACACCTTC.

In its sample, this clonotype was seen many times. The V call is TRBV9, the J call TRBJ2-1; D gene unclear. Trimming cost V 0 bases and J 4 bases, with 11 bases left between them. CDR1 and CDR2 (germline): SGDLS, YYNGEE. The CDR3 runs 15 residues. The CDR3 protein is CASSVGGSWYNEQFF. CDR3 coding DNA: TGTGCCAGCAGCGTAGGGGGTAGTTGGTACAATGAGCAGTTCTTC.

This clonotype occurred once. V usage is TRBV4-2 and J usage is TRBJ2-5, with 11 nucleotides matching TRBD2. The CDR3 has 15 amino acids. V was pared by 10 bases and J by 3 bases, with 10 bases of the junction left unmatched. Germline-derived CDR1 and CDR2 are LGHNA and YNFKEQ. CDR3 amino acids: CAMSPELAGEETQYF. CDR3 DNA: TGTGCCATGAGCCCGGAACTAGCGGGGGAAGAGACCCAGTACTTC.

This clonotype showed up just a few times. The gene calls are TRBV12-3 or TRBV12-4 and TRBJ1-5; the D is unclear. This CDR3 region has 12 residues. V was pared by 7 bases and J by 7 bases, with 11 bases between. Here the CDR3 DNA reads TGTGCCAGCACCTCAATCCCGCAGCCCCAGCATTTT. It yields the protein CASTSIPQPQHF.

This clonotype showed up just a few times. The CDR3 DNA reads TGTGCCAGCAGTTTCTCAGGGGGCGCCGCTGAAGCTTTCTTT. This translates into CASSFSGGAAEAFF. The rearrangement links TRBV6-2 or TRBV6-3 to TRBJ1-1; 8 nucleotides match TRBD1. Germline V gives CDR1 MNHEY, CDR2 SVGEGT. CDR3 length: 14 residues. J lost 6 bases, V lost 4 bases, and 7 bases had no gene match.

The V call is TRBV4-3, the J call TRBJ2-7, with a possible D match to TRBD2 (6 bases). The CDR3 sequence is 17 residues long. Germline V gene lookup returns CDR1 LGHNA and CDR2 YSLEER. The V end was cut by 4 bases, the J end by 4 bases, with 23 bases between. The CDR3: CASSLHGGTGGPYEQYF. CDR3 nucleotide sequence: TGCGCCAGCAGCCTCCATGGGGGGACCGGGGGACCATACGAGCAGTACTTC.

The sample holds a few counts of this clonotype. V is TRBV7-8 and J is TRBJ2-7; weak D call: TRBD2 (6 bases). V was shortened by 3 bases and J by 2 bases, with 17 bases between the two germline ends. This CDR3 has 16 residues. Germline CDR1 reads SGHVS; CDR2 reads FQNEAQ. The CDR3 spells CASSLISGSGAYEQYF. The CDR3 bases are TGTGCCAGCAGCTTGATTTCCGGGAGTGGGGCCTACGAGCAGTACTTC.

This clonotype appeared many times. The rearrangement uses TRBV4-2 and TRBJ2-3; tentatively, D is TRBD1 or TRBD2 (5 bases each). This CDR3 has 21 residues. V was clipped by 1 base and J by 6 bases, with 32 bases between them. The germline CDR1 and CDR2 sequences are LGHNA and YNFKEQ. The CDR3 region has the DNA TGTGCCAGCAGCCAAGGTTACGGGACCCAAGGAAAAGCGAGGCCCTCCGATACGCAGTATTTT. Its protein is CASSQGYGTQGKARPSDTQYF.